This T cell receptor beta chain stems from a study of vaccination effects on CD4 cells after COVID-19. Profiling relied on immunoSEQ multiplex PCR, and the TCRdb table lists in-frame clones only, not all of them. The table has 65,000 to 90,000 clones, approximately 73% seen once; the top ten hold roughly 2.3%. The culture ran for approximately nine days before CD4+ T cells were isolated. Each participant was given two doses of one vaccine (BNT162b2 or mRNA-1273). Of note for this clone: Its antigen is undetermined.

This CDR3 is built from 16 residues. With V trimmed by 2 bases and J by 0 bases, 6 bases remained unmatched. Germline V gene sequence: CDR1 SGHRS, CDR2 YFSETQ. The clonotype was recovered from a human donor who received a COVID-19 vaccine. This chain connects TRBV5-1 to TRBJ2-3, with 7 nucleotides matching TRBD2. The material sequenced was CD4+ T cells from PBMCs cultured without peptide, taken after COVID-19 vaccination. For the CDR3, the DNA is TGCGCCAGCAGCTTCCTTGAGCGGGGTAGCACAGATACGCAGTATTTT. Its translation: CASSFLERGSTDTQYF.